The sequence of this TCR beta chain was determined in a study of spatial heterogeneity in lung cancer. Deletions cut 3 bases from V and 4 bases from J, with 6 bases between. Germline lookup yields CDR1 KGHDR and CDR2 SFDVKD. The CDR3 totals 12 residues. Time point defined: blood at routine non-recurrence follow-up after resection. Whole RNA came from tumor, nontumor lung or frozen PBMC and was sequenced without being sorted. A single record per CDR3 protein comes from TCRdb applying MiXCR to the 5' RACE reads. The data hold under 150,000 distinct CDR3 sequences, with 9% to 15% observed a single time. This clonotype was observed many times.

The rearrangement uses TRBV24-1 and TRBJ2-7; the D gene is possibly TRBD2 (6 bases). Source: PBMCs, taken at follow-up. This TCR was sampled from a male donor with early-stage non-small cell lung cancer. The CDR3 region has the DNA TGTGCCACCAGTGATGGGAGGTACGAGCAGTACTTC. Translated, it gives CATSDGRYEQYF.